The 9 T cell receptor beta chains given below trace back to one sample, sequenced in a study of blood T cell repertoires in COVID-19. Only in-frame clones appear in the TCRdb table, and some are missing; sequencing was by immunoSEQ multiplex PCR. In the table there are some 250,000 clones, around 83% of which are singletons. Material: peripheral blood. The receptors originated from a man aged 25 to 40 who had recovered from COVID-19.

This clone was seen once. The chain couples TRBV28 to TRBJ1-1; D remains ambiguous. This CDR3 has 11 residues. Trimming left V 4 bases short and J 4 bases short, with 4 bases between. CDR1 and CDR2 (germline): MDHEN, SYDVKM. CDR3 protein: CASSSLTEAFF. The CDR3 DNA reads as TGTGCCAGCAGTTCTCTCACTGAAGCTTTCTTT.

This clone is a singleton in its sample. The V call is TRBV2, the J call TRBJ2-7; TRBD2 matches 8 bases. The CDR3 has 18 amino acids. V shed 3 bases and J 0 bases; nucleotides not matched to a gene: 13. In germline, CDR1 is SNHLY, CDR2 FYNNEI. For the CDR3, the DNA is TGTGCCAGCAGTGAGGTGACGGGGGGGCCTCCTAGCTCCTACGAGCAGTACTTC. Amino acids: CASSEVTGGPPSSYEQYF.

This chain connects TRBV28 to TRBJ2-1; TRBD2 agrees at 12 bases. V lost 5 bases and J lost 8; bases outside the gene matches: 7. Germline V gives CDR1 MDHEN, CDR2 SYDVKM. The CDR3 covers 15 residues. Here the CDR3 reads CASSGSSGGDHEQFF. The CDR3 DNA reads as TGTGCCAGCAGTGGCTCTAGCGGGGGGGATCATGAGCAGTTCTTC.

The CDR3 here is CATARTSENTGELFF. CDR3 DNA sequence: TGTGCCACAGCACGGACTAGCGAGAACACCGGGGAGCTGTTTTTT. V and J are TRBV14 and TRBJ2-2; 9 positions match TRBD2. V shed 10 bases and J 1 base; nucleotides not matched to a gene: 7. Germline CDR1 is SGHDN and CDR2 is FVKESK. This CDR3 is 15 amino acids long.

This chain links TRBV9 with TRBJ2-1, with TRBD2 matching over 7 bases. The CDR3 contains 15 residues. V was clipped by 6 bases and J by 4 bases; unmatched bases: 10. CDR1 and CDR2 from the germline V gene are SGDLS and YYNGEE. The CDR3 nucleotides read TGTGCCAGCACCCCAACTGGCGGGGGATACAATGAGCAGTTCTTC. Translated: CASTPTGGGYNEQFF.

The chain recombines TRBV9 with TRBJ2-5, with D possibly TRBD2 on 6 matching bases. V lost 0 bases to trimming and J lost 2 bases, with 11 bases between them. This CDR3 region has 15 residues. CDR1 and CDR2 (germline): SGDLS, YYNGEE. CDR3 coding DNA: TGTGCCAGCAGCGTAGTTGGGGGGAAACAAGAGACCCAGTACTTC. This encodes CASSVVGGKQETQYF.

V gene TRBV29-1 combines with J gene TRBJ2-5; 8 positions agree with TRBD1. Germline CDR1 SQVTM, CDR2 ANQGSEA. CDR3 length equals 14 residues. Losses at the gene ends were 0 bases for V and 9 bases for J; bases not matched to a gene: 9. The CDR3 is CSVEETGDHGAQYF. The CDR3 bases are TGCAGCGTTGAAGAGACAGGGGACCACGGGGCCCAGTACTTC.

V gene TRBV18 combines with J gene TRBJ2-1; TRBD2 matches at 8 bases. CDR1 KGHSH and CDR2 LQKENI come from the germline V gene. This CDR3 region has 16 residues. The V segment lost 0 bases and the J segment 9 bases; nucleotides outside the gene matches: 10. The CDR3 region is CASSPPFSGVAGEQFF. CDR3 nucleotide sequence: TGTGCCAGCTCACCACCGTTTAGCGGGGTAGCAGGTGAGCAGTTCTTC.

This chain connects TRBV19 to TRBJ2-7; TRBD2 matches at 15 bases. The CDR3 loop spans 16 amino acids. Losses at the gene ends were 4 bases for V and 4 bases for J; bases not matched to a gene: 5. Germline-derived CDR1 and CDR2 are LNHDA and SQIVND (reference sequence). Written as DNA, the CDR3 is TGTGCCAGTAGTACCTCTGGACTAGCGGGGGGGTACGAGCAGTACTTC. Translating it yields CASSTSGLAGGYEQYF. Supplemented by reference TRBV19 and TRBJ2-7, the full variable domain reads DGGITQSPKYLFRKEGQNVTLSCEQNLNHDAMYWYRQDPGQGLRLIYYSQIVNDFQKGDIAEGYSVSREKKESFPLTVTSAQKNPTAFYLCASSTSGLAGGYEQYFGPGTRLTVT.